The following is a TCR beta chain sequence with its context. The data were taken from a study of blood T cell repertoires in COVID-19. The assay was immunoSEQ multiplex PCR, and TCRdb's table has in-frame clones only and misses some. The repertoire includes 75,000 to 90,000 clones, about 92% of them detected once, and approximately 0.98% sits in the top ten. V was trimmed by 0 bases and J by 7 bases, leaving 13 bases between them. Germline V gene data show CDR1 as GTSNPN and CDR2 as SVGIG (reference sequence). The CDR3 is made up of 14 amino acids. The TCR comes from a woman between 45 and 65 years old in a cohort sampled during active COVID-19. The sample comprised peripheral blood. V gene TRBV30 combines with J gene TRBJ1-5, with D perhaps TRBD1 (5 bases). The CDR3 nucleotides read TGTGCCTGGAGTGTACTGACAGTTCAGCAGCCCCAGCATTTT. Protein sequence: CAWSVLTVQQPQHF. The variable domain in full, completed from reference TRBV30 and TRBJ1-5, reads SQTIHQWPATLVQPVGSPLSLECTVEGTSNPNLYWYRQAAGRGLQLLFYSVGIGQISSEVPQNLSASRPQDRQFILSSKKLLLSDSGFYLCAWSVLTVQQPQHFGDGTRLSIL.